Below, one TCR beta chain is given with its context. CDR3 length: 16 residues. The ends lost 7 bases at V and 4 bases at J; junction bases unmatched: 10. The V gene's germline CDR1 is SEHNR and CDR2 FQNEAQ (reference sequence). This record comes from a study of blood T cell repertoires in COVID-19. About the research overall: The study drew acute and convalescent COVID-19 samples from the United States, Italy and Spain. In each case, the material was cDNA or gDNA derived from T cells, B-cell-depleted T cells, or PBMCs.

In the original processing: Reference gene primer amplification in the assay estimated nucleated cell counts. Assay: immunoSEQ multiplex PCR; the TCRdb copy retains only in-frame clones and omits some. V and J calls and clone size are given by that table; D and trimming were obtained from the DNA. The data hold just under 150,000 clones, with around 84% observed a single time. The chain has TRBV7-9 and TRBJ2-3; 11 bases are shared with TRBD1. Sequenced input: peripheral blood. The TCR originated in a human donor in a cohort sampled during active COVID-19. The CDR3 nucleotides read TGTGCCAGCAACCCCGGGACAGGGGGTTATTCAGATACGCAGTATTTT. Its protein product is CASNPGTGGYSDTQYF.